The rows below give T cell receptor beta chains drawn from one sample of a study of T cell repertoires in cytomegalovirus infection. These receptors' antigens are unknown. Each CDR3 protein is one row after TCRdb ran MiXCR on the reads. The repertoire holds about 500,000 distinct CDR3 sequences, roughly a third seen once, with roughly 16% in the top ten. Here the sequenced sample was cultured PBMCs, taken from culture after CMV antigen stimulation. The receptors derive from a human donor in good health (CMV status not recorded). Some clones in this sample may be carry-over from other donors' samples. Each CDR3 is given without its conserved first and last residue. Fields, in order: V gene, J gene, CDR3 protein.

>TRBV6-5|TRBJ2-1
ASSESGGGREQF
>TRBV29-1|TRBJ2-6
SVGGLAGSGANVLT
>TRBV7-4|TRBJ2-1
ASSFLAGNEQF
>TRBV20-1|TRBJ2-1
SARGDRGYNEQF
>TRBV20-1|TRBJ1-2
SASPDRTYGYT
>TRBV5-6|TRBJ2-5
ASSLEVNKETQY
>TRBV7-8|TRBJ2-3
ASSYTKRASGTLWTEDTQY
>TRBV7-2|TRBJ2-5
ASIPIAGGRGETQY
>TRBV7-7|TRBJ2-1
ASSPSRQGAYNEQF
>TRBV12-3/TRBV12-4|TRBJ2-5
ASSLARRETQY
>TRBV28|TRBJ2-7
ASSSGASGDRQLGEQY
>TRBV6-6|TRBJ2-7
ASTPKSEQY
>TRBV5-5|TRBJ2-3
ASSLPAERSTDTQY
>TRBV6-6|TRBJ2-5
ASRGTSGSWETQY
>TRBV7-2|TRBJ1-2
ASSPGQGTYGYT
>TRBV28|TRBJ1-1
ASRASSEEAF
>TRBV20-1|TRBJ2-5
SAREVTGGETQY
>TRBV7-2|TRBJ2-7
ASSFSGISSYEQY
>TRBV20-1|TRBJ2-1
SASFSGRGARNEQF
>TRBV19|TRBJ1-4
ASSLRLGQNEKLF
>TRBV6-1|TRBJ1-5
ASCRTSQPQH
>TRBV11-2|TRBJ2-2
ASSPHRLSGSAGELF
>TRBV6-2/TRBV6-3|TRBJ2-6
ASSYGISGDSGANVLT
>TRBV9|TRBJ1-2
ASSGHRDDGYT
>TRBV12-3/TRBV12-4|TRBJ2-1
ASSFEGSNEQF
>TRBV7-8|TRBJ2-5
ASRSRVSWETQY
>TRBV5-1|TRBJ2-5
ASSFRAGGQETQY
>TRBV7-2|TRBJ2-2
ASSSSSGSSGELF
>TRBV2|TRBJ2-1
ASIRRGRLGEQF
>TRBV7-2|TRBJ2-3
ASSRSGTSGSTDTQY
>TRBV12-3/TRBV12-4|TRBJ1-2
ASSLNGAGYT
>TRBV3-1|TRBJ1-2
ASSHGSNYGYT
>TRBV7-9|TRBJ2-7
ASSSRTGLDYEQY
>TRBV4-1|TRBJ2-2
ASSQRERTNTGELF
>TRBV7-8|TRBJ1-2
ASSFPGAYGYT
>TRBV20-1|TRBJ2-7
SVPTGLLPYEQY
>TRBV5-5|TRBJ2-1
ASSAVVAGDNEQF
>TRBV7-2|TRBJ2-1
ASRILAGAAPRSEQF
>TRBV20-1|TRBJ2-3
SARSGSVTDTQY
>TRBV20-1|TRBJ2-3
SASSGRSPDTQY
>TRBV20-1|TRBJ2-7
SASVTSNEQY
>TRBV12-3/TRBV12-4|TRBJ2-3
ASSSSGRAPY
>TRBV3-1|TRBJ2-7
ASSQGGQGIQQY
>TRBV4-1|TRBJ1-6
ASSQALTAGYSPLH
>TRBV7-2|TRBJ2-1
ASSARYQLPRFF
>TRBV27|TRBJ2-1
ASRRQPSEDEQF
>TRBV19|TRBJ2-1
ASSIGLAVYNEQF
>TRBV12-3/TRBV12-4|TRBJ2-1
ASSLTTLLAGFSYNEQF
>TRBV7-2|TRBJ2-7
ASSFGTAQVGEQY
>TRBV7-9|TRBJ2-7
ASSPPPGQGAHEQY
>TRBV27|TRBJ1-1
ASSLMAGGRAF
>TRBV28|TRBJ2-4
ASSLGGQRNIQY
>TRBV7-3|TRBJ2-3
ASNLGGRFGDTQY